One T cell receptor beta chain is described in this entry. Its antigen is not identified. Regulatory T cells were sorted as CD4+CD25hiCD127low/negative. TCRdb's table, derived via immunoSEQ multiplex PCR, lists solely in-frame clones and lacks some. This sample yields 20,000 to 25,000 clones, of which approximately 94% are seen a single time; around 2% belongs to the top ten. The sample belongs to a study of B cell selection in AIRE deficiency. Overall study results and limits: About 30% of healthy-shared Treg TCRbeta sequences appeared in patient Tconv cells. TCRbeta-only data showed roughly 33% of shared healthy Treg sequences in healthy Tconv. Shorter CDR3s marked shared Treg sequences, biased toward few non-templated insertions.

The CDR3 has 16 residues. Germline V gives CDR1 LGHNA, CDR2 YNFKEQ. V trimming: 0 bases; J trimming: 5 bases; junction bases outside the gene matches: 7. The sequencing input was Tregs sorted from PBMCs. This chain links TRBV4-2 with TRBJ2-5; 9 bases map to TRBD2. The sequence was obtained from a human donor with AIRE deficiency. The CDR3 DNA is TGTGCCAGCAGCCAAGACGGGGCGGCGGGAGGGGAGACCCAGTACTTC. Encoded protein: CASSQDGAAGGETQYF.